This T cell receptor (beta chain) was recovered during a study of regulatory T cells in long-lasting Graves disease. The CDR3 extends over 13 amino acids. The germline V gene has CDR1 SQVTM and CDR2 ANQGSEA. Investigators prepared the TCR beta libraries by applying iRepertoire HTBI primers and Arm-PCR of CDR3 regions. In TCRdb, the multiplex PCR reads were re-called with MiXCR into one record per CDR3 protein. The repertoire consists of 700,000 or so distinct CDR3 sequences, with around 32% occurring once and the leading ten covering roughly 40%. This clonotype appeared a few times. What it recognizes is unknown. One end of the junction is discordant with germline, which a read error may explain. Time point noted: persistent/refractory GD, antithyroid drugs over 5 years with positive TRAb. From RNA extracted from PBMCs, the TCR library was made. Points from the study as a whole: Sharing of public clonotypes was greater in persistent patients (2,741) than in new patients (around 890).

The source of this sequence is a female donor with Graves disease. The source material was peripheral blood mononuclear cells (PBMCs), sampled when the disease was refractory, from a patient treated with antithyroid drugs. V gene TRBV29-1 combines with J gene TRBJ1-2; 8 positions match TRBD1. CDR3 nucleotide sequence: TGCAGCGTTGAAGATTTTTGGGCGACAGGGGAGGTCTTC. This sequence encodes CSVEDFWATGEVF.